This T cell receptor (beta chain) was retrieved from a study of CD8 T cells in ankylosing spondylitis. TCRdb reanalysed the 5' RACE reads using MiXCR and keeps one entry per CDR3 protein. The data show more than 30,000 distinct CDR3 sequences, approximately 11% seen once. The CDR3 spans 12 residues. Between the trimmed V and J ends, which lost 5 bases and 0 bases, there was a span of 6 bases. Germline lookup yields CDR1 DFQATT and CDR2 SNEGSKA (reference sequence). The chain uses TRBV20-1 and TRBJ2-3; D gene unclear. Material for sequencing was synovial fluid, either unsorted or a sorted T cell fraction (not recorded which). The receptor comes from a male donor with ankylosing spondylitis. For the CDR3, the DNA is TGCAGTGCTGTACCTAGCACAGATACGCAGTATTTT. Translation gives CSAVPSTDTQYF.